The 26 T cell receptor beta chains reported below all come from one sample, sequenced in a study of T cell changes during pregnancy in multiple sclerosis. The assay was immunoSEQ multiplex PCR, and TCRdb's table has in-frame clones only and misses some. The table lists 40,000 to 55,000 clones, almost 90% of them singletons. Sample: peripheral blood, taken in the second trimester of pregnancy. The receptors come from a female donor in good health, enrolled as a control in a pregnancy study.

V and J are TRBV7-2 and TRBJ2-3; no clear D. Germline V lookup: CDR1 SGHTA, CDR2 FQGNSA. Deletions cut 2 bases from V and 2 bases from J, with 23 bases between. The length of the CDR3 is 19 residues. CDR3 amino acids: CASSLFEFRPTVPTDTQYF. The CDR3 region has the DNA TGTGCCAGCAGCTTATTCGAGTTCCGGCCTACAGTTCCCACAGATACGCAGTATTTT.

The chain joins TRBV5-1 to TRBJ2-7; D is unclear. The CDR3 consists of 16 residues. Trimming took 0 bases from V and 0 from J, leaving 13 bases between them. Germline assignment: CDR1 SGHRS and CDR2 YFSETQ. CDR3: CASSLASLTISYEQYF. In DNA, the CDR3 is TGCGCCAGCAGCTTGGCCTCGCTGACAATCTCCTACGAGCAGTACTTC. Full variable domain (rest looked up from reference TRBV5-1 and TRBJ2-7): KAGVTQTPRYLIKTRGQQVTLSCSPISGHRSVSWYQQTPGQGLQFLFEYFSETQRNKGNFPGRFSGRQFSNSRSEMNVSTLELGDSALYLCASSLASLTISYEQYFGPGTRLTVT.

CDR3 in amino acids: CASSQSRGGYGYTF. CDR3 nucleotides: TGCGCCAGCAGCCAAAGTCGGGGAGGCTATGGCTACACCTTC. The rearrangement uses TRBV4-3 and TRBJ1-2; unclear D gene. Germline loops: CDR1 LGHNA, CDR2 YSLEER. The CDR3 extends over 14 amino acids. V lost 2 bases to trimming and J lost 4 bases, with 11 bases between them.

Only one count was recorded for this clone. The J gene is TRBJ2-5, the V gene TRBV5-6, with D maybe TRBD2 (6 bases). V gave up 0 bases and J gave up 4 bases, with 10 bases separating them. CDR1 is SGHDT and CDR2 is YYEEEE in the germline V gene. The CDR3 covers 14 residues. CDR3 protein: CASSLASSAETQYF. CDR3 nucleotide sequence: TGTGCCAGCAGCTTGGCCTCTAGCGCAGAGACCCAGTACTTC.

The V gene is TRBV27, the J gene TRBJ1-1; D remains unclear. V was shortened by 1 base and J by 1 base, with 4 bases between the two germline ends. This CDR3 is 13 amino acids long. Germline values: CDR1 MNHEY, CDR2 SMNVEV (reference sequence). The CDR3 nucleotides read TGTGCCAGCAGTTTATTGGCGAACACTGAAGCTTTCTTT. It encodes CASSLLANTEAFF.

The chain couples TRBV5-4 to TRBJ1-1, with TRBD1 matching over 7 bases. The germline gives CDR1 SGHNT, CDR2 YYREEE (reference sequence). Trimming took 4 bases from V and 3 from J; bases not matched to a gene: 6. CDR3 length: 14 amino acids. The CDR3 nucleotides read TGTGCCAGCAGCCGTGCAGGGACAGACACTGAAGCTTTCTTT. Translated: CASSRAGTDTEAFF.

The V gene is TRBV4-3, the J gene TRBJ1-5; D call uncertain. Trimming pared 0 bases from V and 6 bases from J, leaving 6 bases between. The CDR3 totals 13 residues. Germline V lookup: CDR1 LGHNA, CDR2 YSLEER. Written as DNA, the CDR3 is TGCGCCAGCAGCCAAGATATATCTCAGCCCCAGCATTTT. Translation: CASSQDISQPQHF.

This clone occurred a few times. In the same sample, other DNA sequences code for this CDR3. The chain has TRBV10-3 and TRBJ1-2; D is perhaps TRBD1 (5 bases). The CDR3 has 14 amino acids. Germline V gene lookup returns CDR1 ENHRY and CDR2 SYGVKD. Between the trimmed V and J ends, which lost 8 bases and 4 bases, there was a span of 17 bases. The CDR3 spells CAIPKGQVGYGYTF. In DNA, the CDR3 is TGTGCCATCCCGAAGGGGCAGGTTGGCTATGGCTACACCTTC.

In its sample, this clone was seen once. The chain carries TRBV9 and TRBJ2-3; D may be TRBD2 (5 bases). This CDR3 has 18 residues. CDR1 and CDR2 (germline): SGDLS, YYNGEE. V shed 4 bases and J shed 0 bases, with 21 bases lying between them. CDR3 loop: CASSPEGGGSFSTDTQYF. For the CDR3, the DNA is TGTGCCAGCAGCCCCGAGGGCGGCGGGTCATTTAGCACAGATACGCAGTATTTT.

The V and J genes are TRBV18 and TRBJ2-7, with 12 positions matching TRBD2. CDR3 length: 14 residues. Germline loops: CDR1 KGHSH, CDR2 LQKENI. The junction had 4 bases not matched to a gene; V was cut back by 6 bases and J by 4 bases. CDR3 nucleotide sequence: TGTGCCAGCTCCCCGACTAGCGGGAGTTACGAGCAGTACTTC. This translates into CASSPTSGSYEQYF.

This clone was picked up a small number of times. The chain combines TRBV14 with TRBJ2-3; possibly TRBD2 for D (6 bases). V dropped 4 bases and J dropped 3 bases, with 17 bases sitting between them. The CDR3 is 16 residues long. Germline loops: CDR1 SGHDN, CDR2 FVKESK. For the CDR3, the DNA is TGTGCCAGCAGCCTTCAGGGAGGAGTCGATACAGATACGCAGTATTTT. This encodes CASSLQGGVDTDTQYF.

The chain uses TRBV30 and TRBJ1-6, with D unclear. The germline gives CDR1 GTSNPN, CDR2 SVGIG (reference sequence). This CDR3 region has 13 residues. V lost 1 base, J lost 7 bases, and 8 bases lay in between. The DNA for the CDR3 is TGTGCCTGGAGTGAACAGTGGAATTCACCCCTCCACTTT. Amino acids: CAWSEQWNSPLHF.

CDR3 nucleotide sequence: TGTGCCAGCACTTCTACAGGTTTGGCTGAAGCTTTCTTT. This gives the protein CASTSTGLAEAFF. The genes are TRBV6-1 and TRBJ1-1, with D possibly being TRBD1 (5 bases). Germline CDR1 reads MNHNS; CDR2 reads SASEGT. V was clipped by 7 bases and J by 6 bases, with 15 bases between them. CDR3 length equals 13 residues.

CDR3 sequence reads: CASSLEAGDRDTQYF. For the CDR3, the DNA is TGTGCCAGCAGCTTAGAAGCGGGAGATAGAGATACGCAGTATTTT. The rearrangement joins TRBV7-8 to TRBJ2-3, with 8 bases identical to TRBD2. The V and J ends lost 1 base and 5 bases, in that order; junction bases with no gene match: 5. Per germline, CDR1 SGHVS and CDR2 FQNEAQ. The CDR3 is 15 amino acids.

This clone was picked up one time. The chain joins TRBV15 to TRBJ1-5; 8 nucleotides match TRBD1. From germline, CDR1 is LNHNV and CDR2 YYDKDF (reference sequence). Trimming removed 3 bases from V and 7 bases from J; junction bases left unmatched: 5. This CDR3 is built from 14 residues. CDR3 sequence reads: CATSRERQGQPQHF. The CDR3 coding sequence is TGTGCCACCAGCAGGGAGAGACAGGGGCAGCCCCAGCATTTT.

The gene calls are TRBV7-8 and TRBJ2-1, with 8 positions matching TRBD2. The V gene's germline CDR1 is SGHVS and CDR2 FQNEAQ. With 6 bases clipped from V and 8 bases from J, the junction kept 9 bases outside the gene matches. The CDR3 totals 14 residues. CDR3 protein: CASRLSGSRHEQFF. DNA of the CDR3: TGTGCCAGCAGATTGAGCGGGAGCCGGCATGAGCAGTTCTTC.

The chain couples TRBV30 to TRBJ1-2; TRBD1 is a possible D gene (5 bases). Germline CDR1 and CDR2: GTSNPN and SVGIG (reference sequence). This CDR3 contains 13 residues. Trimming left V 0 bases short and J 6 bases short, with 11 bases between. The CDR3 loop reads CAWSVRQGNGYTF. Written as DNA, the CDR3 is TGTGCCTGGAGTGTAAGGCAGGGAAATGGCTACACCTTC. The variable domain in full, completed from reference TRBV30 and TRBJ1-2, reads SQTIHQWPATLVQPVGSPLSLECTVEGTSNPNLYWYRQAAGRGLQLLFYSVGIGQISSEVPQNLSASRPQDRQFILSSKKLLLSDSGFYLCAWSVRQGNGYTFGSGTRLTVV.

The V call is TRBV7-9, the J call TRBJ2-2, with D possibly matching TRBD1 (5 bases). This CDR3 contains 16 residues. V shed 2 bases and J shed 6 bases, with 16 bases lying between them. CDR1 is SEHNR, CDR2 FQNEAQ, per germline (reference sequence). The CDR3 coding sequence is TGTGCCAGCAGCTTAATTATAGACAGTAGGCCCGGGGAGCTGTTTTTT. This gives the protein CASSLIIDSRPGELFF.

The rearrangement uses TRBV19 and TRBJ2-1; TRBD2 matches 7 bases. Germline CDR1 and CDR2: LNHDA and SQIVND (reference sequence). Unmatched junction bases numbered 4, after V lost 5 bases and J lost 0 bases. CDR3 length: 15 amino acids. As DNA, the CDR3 is TGTGCCAGTAGTGCCGGGGGGACCTCCTACAATGAGCAGTTCTTC. The encoded protein is CASSAGGTSYNEQFF.

This chain joins TRBV2 and TRBJ1-3, with 7 nucleotides matching TRBD1. The CDR3 totals 16 residues. J lost 2 bases, V lost 4 bases, and 8 bases had no gene match. Germline V gene data show CDR1 as SNHLY and CDR2 as FYNNEI. The CDR3 loop is CASSVGPQGAGNTIYF. DNA for the CDR3: TGTGCCAGCAGTGTAGGGCCCCAGGGGGCTGGAAACACCATATATTTT.

The chain is built from TRBV4-3 and TRBJ2-7; perhaps TRBD1 as D (5 bases). The CDR3 spans 16 residues. The germline V gene encodes CDR1 LGHNA and CDR2 YSLEER. The V and J ends lost 0 bases and 5 bases respectively, with 17 bases between them. DNA of the CDR3: TGCGCCAGCAGCCAAGAGCCAGGGTCCCTTGTCGACGAGCAGTACTTC. This sequence encodes CASSQEPGSLVDEQYF.

This clone was seen only once. The rearrangement joins TRBV6-1 to TRBJ2-7, with 9 nucleotides matching TRBD1. The CDR3 has 15 amino acids. V dropped 2 bases and J dropped 0; count of bases not matched to a gene: 2. Germline CDR1 reads MNHNS; CDR2 reads SASEGT. The CDR3 bases are TGTGCCAGCAGTGAACCGGACAGGGGCTCCTACGAGCAGTACTTC. Translating it yields CASSEPDRGSYEQYF.

The rearrangement links TRBV25-1 to TRBJ1-1; D unclear. This CDR3 region has 12 residues. V was cut by 10 bases and J by 3 bases, with 12 bases left in between. The germline gives CDR1 MGHDK, CDR2 SYGVNS. CDR3 nucleotide sequence: TGTGCCACCGGTGGTTCCTACACTGAAGCTTTCTTT. Its protein is CATGGSYTEAFF.

The chain employs TRBV6-1 and TRBJ2-1, with 8 bases matching TRBD2. The V segment lost 1 base and the J segment 2 bases; nucleotides outside the gene matches: 7. There are 17 residues in the CDR3. CDR1 and CDR2 from the germline V gene are MNHNS and SASEGT. The chain's CDR3 is CASSEEASGYAYNEQFF. CDR3 coding DNA: TGTGCCAGCAGTGAAGAAGCTAGCGGGTACGCCTACAATGAGCAGTTCTTC.

The J gene is TRBJ2-1, the V gene TRBV6-1; D unclear. The CDR3 loop spans 14 amino acids. Germline V gene data show CDR1 as MNHNS and CDR2 as SASEGT. V gave up 3 bases and J gave up 0 bases, with 6 bases separating them. The CDR3 reads CASSDLISYNEQFF. The CDR3, as DNA: TGTGCCAGCAGTGATCTAATCTCCTACAATGAGCAGTTCTTC.

This chain links TRBV19 with TRBJ2-7; 8 bases are a match to TRBD2. CDR3 length: 15 amino acids. Looked up from germline, CDR1 is LNHDA and CDR2 is SQIVND (reference sequence). The trim removed 3 bases at V and 2 bases at J, leaving 6 bases unmatched. The CDR3: CASSMWRGATYEQYF. The CDR3 DNA reads as TGTGCCAGTAGTATGTGGCGGGGGGCAACCTACGAGCAGTACTTC.